This T cell receptor (beta chain) was recovered during a study of siplizumab effects on memory and regulatory T cells. This CDR3 is 15 amino acids long. V trimming: 6 bases; J trimming: 4 bases; junction bases outside the gene matches: 9. CDR1 is MDHEN, CDR2 SYDVKM, per germline. A note on this clone: Its antigen is undetermined.

Notes on the study in general: Greater diversity than memory cells seemed evident in naive T cells, which also appeared to be major alloresponse contributors.

Clones were sequenced by immunoSEQ multiplex PCR, and TCRdb holds only the in-frame ones, with some missing. Here the sample spans under 110,000 clones, 80% to 95% being singletons. This chain joins TRBV28 and TRBJ2-1, with 7 bases aligning to TRBD2. This receptor was taken from a human donor in good health. The sample comprised non-Treg CD4+ T cells sorted from blood. The CDR3 spells CASRTRLGGYNEQFF. CDR3 DNA sequence: TGTGCCAGCAGGACACGGCTGGGGGGGTACAATGAGCAGTTCTTC.